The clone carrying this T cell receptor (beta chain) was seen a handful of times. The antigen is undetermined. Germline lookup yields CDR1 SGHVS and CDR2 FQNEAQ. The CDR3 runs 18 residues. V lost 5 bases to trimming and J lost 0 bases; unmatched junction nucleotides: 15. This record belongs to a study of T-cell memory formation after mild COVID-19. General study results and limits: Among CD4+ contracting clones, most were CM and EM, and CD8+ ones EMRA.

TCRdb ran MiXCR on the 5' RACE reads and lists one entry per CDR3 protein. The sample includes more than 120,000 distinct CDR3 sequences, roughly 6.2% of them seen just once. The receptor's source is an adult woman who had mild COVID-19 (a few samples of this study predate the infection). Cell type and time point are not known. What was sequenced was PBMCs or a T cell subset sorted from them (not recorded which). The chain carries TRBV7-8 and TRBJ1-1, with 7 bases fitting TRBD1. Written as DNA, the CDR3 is TGTGCCAGCAGCATAAGATACGGGACAGCGTCAATGAACACTGAAGCTTTCTTT. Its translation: CASSIRYGTASMNTEAFF. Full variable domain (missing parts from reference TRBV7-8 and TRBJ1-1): GAGVSQSPRYKVAKRGQDVALRCDPISGHVSLFWYQQALGQGPEFLTYFQNEAQLDKSGLPSDRFFAERPEGSVSTLKIQRTQQEDSAVYLCASSIRYGTASMNTEAFFGQGTRLTVV.